The 8 T cell receptor beta chains below come from one sample, sequenced in a study of cytomegalovirus exposure and HLA in healthy donors. Primers included in the PCR were 60 Vbeta and 13 Jbeta primers. Produced via immunoSEQ multiplex PCR; TCRdb's table is partial and in-frame only. The sample lists 40,000 or so clones, about 80% occurring once. The sample taken for sequencing was PBMCs. The receptors derive from a man aged 25 to 40 in good health and CMV-seronegative.

V is TRBV28 and J is TRBJ1-3; possibly TRBD1 for D (6 bases). Trimming stripped 3 bases from V and 2 bases from J, with 11 bases between. The length of the CDR3 is 15 residues. The germline V gene has CDR1 MDHEN and CDR2 SYDVKM. CDR3: CASSFYRVAGNTIYF. The CDR3 bases are TGTGCCAGCAGTTTCTACAGGGTTGCTGGAAACACCATATATTTT.

The chain uses TRBV30 and TRBJ1-2, with D hard to call. Germline CDR1 GTSNPN, CDR2 SVGIG (reference sequence). This CDR3 comprises 13 residues. Trimming took 8 bases from V and 0 from J, leaving 13 bases between them. The CDR3 is CAGYRRANYGYTF. CDR3 DNA: TGTGCCGGATACAGAAGAGCTAACTATGGCTACACCTTC.

The CDR3 DNA follows: TGTGCCAGCAGCCGGATTCCGGGACAGGGCGCGAGCTCCTATAATTCACCCCTCCACTTT. It codes for CASSRIPGQGASSYNSPLHF. The chain is built from TRBV14 and TRBJ1-6; the match to TRBD1 covers 9 bases. The germline V gene has CDR1 SGHDN and CDR2 FVKESK. V was pared by 4 bases and J by 0 bases, with 13 bases of the junction left unmatched. There are 20 residues in the CDR3.

The chain has TRBV19 and TRBJ2-5, with 12 positions matching TRBD1. V shed 3 bases, J shed 5 bases, and the junction held 7 bases outside the gene matches. CDR3 length: 16 residues. Germline CDR1 LNHDA, CDR2 SQIVND (reference sequence). The CDR3 DNA is TGTGCCAGTAGTATCGTGGGACAGGGGGCGGGGGAGACCCAGTACTTC. Its protein product is CASSIVGQGAGETQYF.

This clone was detected a few times. The chain couples TRBV6-6 to TRBJ1-2; 9 nucleotides line up with TRBD1. The CDR3 has 14 amino acids. The V and J ends lost 2 bases and 7 bases, in that order; junction bases with no gene match: 5. The germline gives CDR1 MNHNY, CDR2 SVGAGI (reference sequence). The CDR3 DNA sequence: TGTGCCAGCAGTTACATACAGGGGGCACCTGGCTACACCTTC. Its translation is CASSYIQGAPGYTF.

As DNA, the CDR3 is TGTGCCAGCAGCCGAAATCCCGGGACAGATAATTCACCCCTCCACTTT. Residues: CASSRNPGTDNSPLHF. The chain joins TRBV9 to TRBJ1-6; 7 nucleotides agree with TRBD1. V lost 4 bases to trimming and J lost 5 bases; unmatched junction nucleotides: 9. The CDR3 runs 16 residues. Germline V lookup: CDR1 SGDLS, CDR2 YYNGEE. The variable domain in full, with the rest retrieved from reference TRBV9 and TRBJ1-6, is DSGVTQTPKHLITATGQRVTLRCSPRSGDLSVYWYQQSLDQGLQFLIQYYNGEERAKGNILERFSAQQFPDLHSELNLSSLELGDSALYFCASSRNPGTDNSPLHFGNGTRLTVT.

J is TRBJ2-1 and V is TRBV6-6, with 11 positions matching TRBD2. Germline loops: CDR1 MNHNY, CDR2 SVGAGI (reference sequence). Losses at the gene ends were 6 bases for V and 9 bases for J; bases not matched to a gene: 7. The length of the CDR3 is 14 residues. The CDR3 protein is CASSPLAGASEQFF. The CDR3 DNA reads as TGTGCCAGCAGCCCACTAGCGGGAGCGAGTGAGCAGTTCTTC.

The rearrangement joins TRBV5-6 to TRBJ2-6; perhaps TRBD2 as D (6 bases). The CDR3 spans 15 residues. The germline CDR1 and CDR2 sequences are SGHDT and YYEEEE. V lost 4 bases and J lost 0, with 8 bases in between. CDR3 sequence: CASSPGVSGANVLTF. As DNA, the CDR3 is TGTGCCAGCAGCCCGGGGGTCTCTGGGGCCAACGTCCTGACTTTC.